Below, 26 T cell receptor beta chains from the same sample are listed, as sequenced in a study of T cells in tuberculosis. Produced via immunoSEQ multiplex PCR; TCRdb's table is partial and in-frame only. The sample has around 35,000 clones; over 90% are singletons. Sequenced: PBMCs. These TCRs come from a donor between 5 and 29 years old with latent tuberculosis or without tuberculosis infection.

The chain recombines TRBV6-5 with TRBJ2-1; 11 nucleotides align to TRBD2. The CDR3 is 15 amino acids. The V gene end was trimmed by 6 bases and the J gene end by 7 bases; junction bases not matched to a gene: 8. Germline V lookup: CDR1 MNHEY, CDR2 SVGAGI. CDR3 residues: CASRYGLAGRNEQFF. For the CDR3, the DNA is TGTGCCAGCAGGTACGGACTAGCGGGTCGGAATGAGCAGTTCTTC.

The gene calls are TRBV6-5 and TRBJ1-2; a weak D match, TRBD1 (6 bases). V shed 0 bases and J shed 8 bases, with 10 bases lying between them. CDR3 length: 13 amino acids. The germline V gene has CDR1 MNHEY and CDR2 SVGAGI. The CDR3: CASSYSRGTGYTF. The CDR3 nucleotides read TGTGCCAGCAGTTACTCGAGAGGGACAGGCTACACCTTC.

The chain has TRBV10-3 and TRBJ2-7; possible D gene TRBD1, 5 bases. This CDR3 is 14 amino acids long. CDR1 is ENHRY and CDR2 is SYGVKD in the germline V gene. V shed 2 bases and J shed 1 base, with 9 bases lying between them. The CDR3 DNA reads as TGTGCCATCAGTGAGCCGGACAAATCCTACGAGCAGTACTTC. It codes for CAISEPDKSYEQYF.

The gene calls are TRBV9 and TRBJ2-5; 7 nucleotides align to TRBD1. This CDR3 has 16 residues. The V and J ends lost 0 bases and 4 bases, in that order; junction bases with no gene match: 9. The germline CDR1 and CDR2 sequences are SGDLS and YYNGEE. The CDR3 sequence: CASSVEDRESPETQYF. The CDR3 bases are TGTGCCAGCAGCGTAGAAGACAGGGAGAGTCCAGAGACCCAGTACTTC.

V and J are TRBV19 and TRBJ1-2; D unresolved. This CDR3 spans 15 amino acids. Per the germline V gene, CDR1 is LNHDA and CDR2 is SQIVND (reference sequence). The V and J ends lost 3 bases and 8 bases respectively, with 19 bases between them. As DNA, the CDR3 is TGTGCCAGTAGTATTGGCGTCGGCTCCTCGCGGGGCTACACCTTC. The encoded protein is CASSIGVGSSRGYTF.

The CDR3 DNA reads as TGTGCCAGCAGCCCAGACAGGGGCAACTTCTACACCTTC. This sequence encodes CASSPDRGNFYTF. The J gene is TRBJ1-2, the V gene TRBV7-9; 8 bases match TRBD1. The V segment lost 5 bases and the J segment 10 bases; nucleotides outside the gene matches: 9. The CDR3 sequence is 13 residues long. Germline-derived CDR1 and CDR2 are SEHNR and FQNEAQ (reference sequence).

The chain has TRBV5-5 and TRBJ1-2, with D possibly TRBD1 on 6 matching bases. The CDR3 totals 14 residues. Germline lookup yields CDR1 SGHKS and CDR2 YYEKEE (reference sequence). V gave up 3 bases and J gave up 4 bases, with 13 bases separating them. CDR3: CASSWDTSVYGYTF. For the CDR3, the DNA is TGTGCCAGCAGCTGGGACACCTCTGTCTATGGCTACACCTTC.

In regard to this clone: The junction differs from germline at one of its ends, possibly a read error. The chain is built from TRBV4-3 and TRBJ1-2; perhaps TRBD1 as D (6 bases). In germline, CDR1 is LGHNA, CDR2 YSLEER. The CDR3 is 16 residues long. The CDR3 nucleotides are TGCACCAGCAGCCCCCCCGGCGGGGGCGCGTACTATGGCTACACCTTC. Protein sequence: CTSSPPGGGAYYGYTF.

This chain connects TRBV5-6 to TRBJ2-3; tentative D call: TRBD2 (5 bases). Germline V CDR1 and CDR2: SGHDT, YYEEEE. This CDR3 comprises 16 residues. Trimming shortened V by 2 bases and J by 5 bases, and 18 bases separated the two germline ends. The CDR3 reads CASSFATGSPGDTQYF. CDR3 sequence (DNA): TGTGCCAGCAGCTTCGCGACGGGGTCTCCGGGAGATACGCAGTATTTT.

In this sample, this clone turned up once. This sequence joins TRBV4-1 and TRBJ2-1; D may be TRBD2 (6 bases). The length of the CDR3 is 16 residues. Per germline, CDR1 MGHRA and CDR2 YSYEKL. The ends were cut back, 3 bases at V and 0 bases at J, with 12 bases in the middle. The CDR3 spells CASSQPTSRSYNEQFF. The CDR3 DNA sequence: TGCGCCAGCAGCCAGCCCACTAGCCGCTCCTACAATGAGCAGTTCTTC.

This chain uses TRBV5-1 with TRBJ2-2; maybe TRBD1 (6 bases). CDR1 is SGHRS, CDR2 YFSETQ, per germline. The CDR3 has 16 residues. Trimming took off 2 bases at V and 1 base at J, with 12 bases between the two ends. CDR3 amino acids: CASSFGQTLNTGELFF. The CDR3 DNA reads TGCGCCAGCAGCTTCGGACAGACACTGAACACCGGGGAGCTGTTTTTT. The full variable domain, its missing parts supplied by reference TRBV5-1 and TRBJ2-2, is KAGVTQTPRYLIKTRGQQVTLSCSPISGHRSVSWYQQTPGQGLQFLFEYFSETQRNKGNFPGRFSGRQFSNSRSEMNVSTLELGDSALYLCASSFGQTLNTGELFFGEGSRLTVL.

This chain uses TRBV4-1 with TRBJ1-4; weak D call: TRBD1 (6 bases). This CDR3 contains 18 residues. V shed 2 bases and J shed 0 bases, with 16 bases lying between them. CDR1 is MGHRA and CDR2 is YSYEKL in the germline V gene. CDR3 sequence (DNA): TGCGCCAGCAGCCAAAGGGGGTTTTCAAAAGCAACTAATGAAAAACTGTTTTTT. This gives the protein CASSQRGFSKATNEKLFF.

This clone is judged medium-sized (0.01 to 0.1%). V and J are TRBV6-1 and TRBJ1-1; no reliable D call. Germline loops: CDR1 MNHNS, CDR2 SASEGT. V was shortened by 8 bases and J by 0 bases, with 13 bases between the two germline ends. This CDR3 region has 14 residues. The CDR3 region is CASAGGIMNTEAFF. The CDR3 coding sequence is TGTGCCAGCGCAGGAGGGATCATGAACACTGAAGCTTTCTTT.

The chain couples TRBV10-3 to TRBJ1-2, with no clear D. The CDR3 length is 14 residues. CDR1 is ENHRY and CDR2 is SYGVKD in the germline V gene. The V end lost 4 bases, the J end lost 2 bases, and 11 bases lay between the germline ends. The CDR3 DNA is TGTGCCATCAGTGGCAACAGCTTAAACTATGGCTACACCTTC. Translating it yields CAISGNSLNYGYTF.

This chain joins TRBV7-3 and TRBJ1-1; D is undetermined. The V gene lost 5 bases and the J gene lost 1 base, with 8 bases spanning the gap. The germline gives CDR1 SGHTA, CDR2 FQGTGA. The CDR3 runs to 13 residues. DNA for the CDR3: TGTGCCAGCAGCCCACGAGGGAACACTGAAGCTTTCTTT. This gives the protein CASSPRGNTEAFF.

The CDR3 sequence: CASRTFQGSANEKLFF. CDR3 DNA: TGTGCCAGCAGGACGTTCCAGGGCTCTGCTAATGAAAAACTGTTTTTT. V usage is TRBV2 and J usage is TRBJ1-4; D may be TRBD1 (5 bases). V dropped 6 bases and J dropped 3 bases, with 17 bases sitting between them. Germline V gene sequence: CDR1 SNHLY, CDR2 FYNNEI. The CDR3 contains 16 residues.

This rearrangement joins TRBV25-1 to TRBJ2-3; 7 bases align to TRBD1. Unmatched junction bases numbered 4, after V lost 1 base and J lost 6 bases. Germline V gene data show CDR1 as MGHDK and CDR2 as SYGVNS. There are 14 residues in the CDR3. The CDR3 loop is CASSELGRGDTQYF. The DNA of the CDR3 is TGTGCCAGCAGTGAATTAGGCAGGGGGGATACGCAGTATTTT.

The chain employs TRBV10-3 and TRBJ2-7; a possible D gene is TRBD2 (5 bases). The CDR3 runs to 16 residues. Between the trimmed V and J ends, which lost 5 bases and 3 bases, there was a span of 20 bases. CDR1 and CDR2 from the germline V gene are ENHRY and SYGVKD. The CDR3 DNA sequence: TGTGCCATCAGTCAAGAAGGACTCGACCTTGGCTACGAGCAGTACTTC. Protein: CAISQEGLDLGYEQYF.

This chain joins TRBV5-1 and TRBJ1-1; D gene unclear. CDR3 length: 14 residues. V lost 3 bases and J lost 4, with 13 bases in between. Germline V gene lookup returns CDR1 SGHRS and CDR2 YFSETQ. CDR3 bases: TGCGCCAGCAGCTCGGGGTTCGAATCCACTGAAGCTTTCTTT. Amino acid sequence: CASSSGFESTEAFF.

In this sample, this clone turned up once. This sequence joins TRBV4-1 and TRBJ2-2; 7 positions match TRBD1. CDR3 length: 17 amino acids. The V segment lost 3 bases and the J segment 3 bases; nucleotides outside the gene matches: 10. Germline CDR1 is MGHRA and CDR2 is YSYEKL. Written as DNA, the CDR3 is TGCGCCAGCAGCCAGGCGAAGGGGGCATCTTACACCGGGGAGCTGTTTTTT. It yields the protein CASSQAKGASYTGELFF.

The chain combines TRBV7-2 with TRBJ1-2; possibly TRBD1 for D (5 bases). V lost 1 base and J 7 bases, leaving 16 bases between the germline ends. CDR1 is SGHTA and CDR2 is FQGNSA in the germline V gene. The CDR3 covers 15 residues. The CDR3, as DNA: TGTGCCAGCAGCTTAGATTTGGCAGGGCGTGGTGGCTACACCTTC. The encoded protein is CASSLDLAGRGGYTF.

The chain links TRBV7-9 to TRBJ2-2; tentative D call: TRBD2 (5 bases). The CDR3 sequence is 14 residues long. The germline V gene has CDR1 SEHNR and CDR2 FQNEAQ (reference sequence). The germline V and J ends were trimmed by 3 bases and 1 base, with 6 bases remaining between them. The CDR3 protein is CASSFGRNTGELFF. The CDR3 DNA follows: TGTGCCAGCAGCTTTGGGAGGAACACCGGGGAGCTGTTTTTT.

This sequence joins TRBV7-2 and TRBJ2-7, with 8 positions matching TRBD1. CDR1 is SGHTA and CDR2 is FQGNSA in the germline V gene. CDR3 length: 16 amino acids. The V gene end was trimmed by 5 bases and the J gene end by 2 bases; junction bases not matched to a gene: 11. CDR3 DNA sequence: TGTGCCAGCAGCCAAGGGGGGACAGGCTTTACCTACGAGCAGTACTTC. Translation: CASSQGGTGFTYEQYF.

The V call is TRBV6-6, the J call TRBJ1-1, with D perhaps matching TRBD1 (6 bases). V gave up 1 base and J gave up 8 bases, with 8 bases separating them. This CDR3 spans 12 amino acids. Looked up from germline, CDR1 is MNHNY and CDR2 is SVGAGI (reference sequence). The CDR3 here is CASSYWGGEAFF. CDR3 DNA: TGTGCCAGCAGTTACTGGGGGGGCGAAGCTTTCTTT.

The rearrangement uses TRBV5-6 and TRBJ1-2; D ambiguous. The CDR3 has 16 amino acids. Trimming left V 2 bases short and J 3 bases short, with 17 bases between. Per the germline V gene, CDR1 is SGHDT and CDR2 is YYEEEE. The CDR3 protein is CASSFGQVRADYGYTF. In nucleotides, the CDR3 is TGTGCCAGCAGCTTTGGGCAGGTCCGAGCGGACTATGGCTACACCTTC.

V is TRBV5-6 and J is TRBJ2-1; maybe TRBD1 (6 bases). Germline V gene sequence: CDR1 SGHDT, CDR2 YYEEEE. Trimming removed 6 bases at V and 9 bases at J, with 19 bases between. This CDR3 has 14 residues. CDR3 region: CASIGPRGKSEQFF. The CDR3 DNA follows: TGTGCCAGCATCGGACCCAGGGGTAAGAGTGAGCAGTTCTTC.